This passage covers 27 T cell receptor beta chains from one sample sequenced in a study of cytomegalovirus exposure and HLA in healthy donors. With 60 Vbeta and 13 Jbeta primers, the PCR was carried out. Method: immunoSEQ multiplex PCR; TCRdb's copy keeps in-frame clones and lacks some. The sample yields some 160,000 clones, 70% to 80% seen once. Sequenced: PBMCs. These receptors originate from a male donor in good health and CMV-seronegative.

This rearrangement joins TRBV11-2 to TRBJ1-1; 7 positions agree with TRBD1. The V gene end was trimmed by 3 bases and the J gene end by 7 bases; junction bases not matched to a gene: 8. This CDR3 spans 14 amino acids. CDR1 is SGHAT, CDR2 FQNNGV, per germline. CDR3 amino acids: CASSFTDRSYEAFF. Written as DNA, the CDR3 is TGTGCCAGCAGCTTCACGGACAGGAGCTATGAAGCTTTCTTT.

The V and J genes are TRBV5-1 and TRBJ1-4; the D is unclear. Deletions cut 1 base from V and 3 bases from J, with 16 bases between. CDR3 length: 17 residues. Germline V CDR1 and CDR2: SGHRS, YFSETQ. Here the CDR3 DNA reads TGCGCCAGCAGCTTGTCCGGGGTGGGCCCGGCTAATGAAAAACTGTTTTTT. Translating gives CASSLSGVGPANEKLFF.

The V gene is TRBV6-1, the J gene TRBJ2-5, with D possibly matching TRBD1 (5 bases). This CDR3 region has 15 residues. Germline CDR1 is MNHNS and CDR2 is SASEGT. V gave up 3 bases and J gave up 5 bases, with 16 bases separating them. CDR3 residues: CASSDLLAGKETQYF. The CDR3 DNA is TGTGCCAGCAGTGACTTACTGGCAGGGAAGGAGACCCAGTACTTC.

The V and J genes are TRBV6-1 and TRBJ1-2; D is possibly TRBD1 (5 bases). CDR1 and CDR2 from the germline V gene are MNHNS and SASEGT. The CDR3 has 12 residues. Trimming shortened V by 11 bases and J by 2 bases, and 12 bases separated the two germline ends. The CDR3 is CACDQGNYGYTF. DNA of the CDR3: TGTGCCTGTGACCAGGGAAACTATGGCTACACCTTC.

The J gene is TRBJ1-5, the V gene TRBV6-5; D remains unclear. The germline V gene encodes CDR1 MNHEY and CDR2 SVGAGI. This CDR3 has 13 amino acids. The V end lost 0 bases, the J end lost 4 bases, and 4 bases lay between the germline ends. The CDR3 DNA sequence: TGTGCCAGCAGTTACTCGGAGAATCAGCCCCAGCATTTT. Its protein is CASSYSENQPQHF.

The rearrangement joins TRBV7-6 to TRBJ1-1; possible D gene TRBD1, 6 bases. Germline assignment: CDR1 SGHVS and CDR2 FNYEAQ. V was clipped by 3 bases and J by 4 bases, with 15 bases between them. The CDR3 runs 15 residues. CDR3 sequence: CASSLGHSGTTEAFF. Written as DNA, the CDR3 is TGTGCCAGCAGCTTGGGACATTCTGGAACCACTGAAGCTTTCTTT.

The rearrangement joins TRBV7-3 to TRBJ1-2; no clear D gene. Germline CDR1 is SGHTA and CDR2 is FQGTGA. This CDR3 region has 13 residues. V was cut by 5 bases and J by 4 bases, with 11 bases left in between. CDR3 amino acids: CASSAKPSYGYTF. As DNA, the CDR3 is TGTGCCAGCAGCGCAAAGCCCTCCTATGGCTACACCTTC.

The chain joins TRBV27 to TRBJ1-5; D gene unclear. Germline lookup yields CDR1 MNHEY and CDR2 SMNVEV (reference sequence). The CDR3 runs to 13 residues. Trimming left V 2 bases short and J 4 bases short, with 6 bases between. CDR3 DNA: TGTGCCAGCAGTTTAGGGCAGAATCAGCCCCAGCATTTT. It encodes CASSLGQNQPQHF.

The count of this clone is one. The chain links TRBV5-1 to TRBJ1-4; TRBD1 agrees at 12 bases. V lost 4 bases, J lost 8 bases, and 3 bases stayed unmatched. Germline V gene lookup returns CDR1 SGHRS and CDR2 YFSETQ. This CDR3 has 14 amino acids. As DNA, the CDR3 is TGCGCCAGCAGCGGGGGACAGGGGGCCGAAAAACTGTTTTTT. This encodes CASSGGQGAEKLFF.

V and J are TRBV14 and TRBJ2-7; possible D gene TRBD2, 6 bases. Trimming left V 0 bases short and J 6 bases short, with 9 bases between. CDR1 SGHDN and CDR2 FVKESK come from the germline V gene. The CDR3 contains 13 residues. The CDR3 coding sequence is TGTGCCAGCAGCCAAGATTTGGGGGGCGAGCAGTACTTC. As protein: CASSQDLGGEQYF.

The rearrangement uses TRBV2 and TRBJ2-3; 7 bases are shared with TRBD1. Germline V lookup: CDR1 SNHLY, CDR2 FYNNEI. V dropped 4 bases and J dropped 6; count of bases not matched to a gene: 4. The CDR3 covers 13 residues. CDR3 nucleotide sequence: TGTGCCAGCAGTGGACAGGGAGTGGATACGCAGTATTTT. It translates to CASSGQGVDTQYF.

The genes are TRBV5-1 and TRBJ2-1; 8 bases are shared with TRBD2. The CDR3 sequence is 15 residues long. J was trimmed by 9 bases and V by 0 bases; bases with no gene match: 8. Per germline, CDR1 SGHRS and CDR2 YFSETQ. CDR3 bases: TGCGCCAGCAGCTTGGCCGGGAGGGAGAGGAGTGAGCAGTTCTTC. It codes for CASSLAGRERSEQFF.

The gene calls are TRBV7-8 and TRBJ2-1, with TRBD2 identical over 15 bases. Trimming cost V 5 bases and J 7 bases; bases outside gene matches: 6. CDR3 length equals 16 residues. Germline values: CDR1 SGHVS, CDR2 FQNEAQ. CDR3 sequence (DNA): TGTGCCAGCAGCCCAGATGGACTAGCGGGGGGGAATGAGCAGTTCTTC. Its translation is CASSPDGLAGGNEQFF.

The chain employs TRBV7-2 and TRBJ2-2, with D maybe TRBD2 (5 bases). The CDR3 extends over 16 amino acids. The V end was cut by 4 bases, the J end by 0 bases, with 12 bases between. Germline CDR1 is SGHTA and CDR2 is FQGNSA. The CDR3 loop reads CASSSGSGTNTGELFF. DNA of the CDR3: TGTGCCAGCAGCTCTGGGAGCGGAACGAACACCGGGGAGCTGTTTTTT.

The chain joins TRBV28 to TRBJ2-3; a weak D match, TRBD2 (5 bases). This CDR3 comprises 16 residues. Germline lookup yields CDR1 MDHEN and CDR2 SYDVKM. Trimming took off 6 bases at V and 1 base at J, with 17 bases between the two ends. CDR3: CASSRRTSSRTDTQYF. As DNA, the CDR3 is TGTGCCAGCAGCCGGCGGACTTCCTCCCGCACAGATACGCAGTATTTT.

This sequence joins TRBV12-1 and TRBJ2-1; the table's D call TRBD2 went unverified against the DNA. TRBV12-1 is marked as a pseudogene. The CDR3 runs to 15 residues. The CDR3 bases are TGTGCCAGCAGCTCAAGACTAGCGGGGGGGTATGAGCAGTTCTTC. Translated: CASSSRLAGGYEQFF.

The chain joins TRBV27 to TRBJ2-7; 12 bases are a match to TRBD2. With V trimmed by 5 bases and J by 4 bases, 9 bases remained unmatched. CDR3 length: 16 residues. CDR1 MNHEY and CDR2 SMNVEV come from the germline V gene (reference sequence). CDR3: CASSRSLAGGPYEQYF. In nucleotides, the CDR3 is TGTGCCAGCAGTCGAAGTCTAGCGGGAGGGCCGTACGAGCAGTACTTC.

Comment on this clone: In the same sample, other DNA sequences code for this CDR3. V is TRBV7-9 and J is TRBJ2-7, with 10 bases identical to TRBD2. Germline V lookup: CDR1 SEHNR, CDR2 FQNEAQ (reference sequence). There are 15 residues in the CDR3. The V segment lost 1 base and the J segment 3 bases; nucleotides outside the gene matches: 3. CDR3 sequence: CASSLVSGGHYEQYF. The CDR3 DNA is TGTGCCAGCAGCTTAGTTAGCGGGGGGCACTACGAGCAGTACTTC. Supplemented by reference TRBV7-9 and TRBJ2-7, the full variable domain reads DTGVSQNPRHKITKRGQNVTFRCDPISEHNRLYWYRQTLGQGPEFLTYFQNEAQLEKSRLLSDRFSAERPKGSFSTLEIQRTEQGDSAMYLCASSLVSGGHYEQYFGPGTRLTVT.

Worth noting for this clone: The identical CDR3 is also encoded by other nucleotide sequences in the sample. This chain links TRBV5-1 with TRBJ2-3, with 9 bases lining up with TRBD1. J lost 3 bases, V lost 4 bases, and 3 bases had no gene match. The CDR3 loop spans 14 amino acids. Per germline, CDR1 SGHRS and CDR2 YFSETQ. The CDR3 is CASSAGQGTDTQYF. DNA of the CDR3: TGCGCCAGCAGCGCCGGACAGGGGACAGATACGCAGTATTTT.

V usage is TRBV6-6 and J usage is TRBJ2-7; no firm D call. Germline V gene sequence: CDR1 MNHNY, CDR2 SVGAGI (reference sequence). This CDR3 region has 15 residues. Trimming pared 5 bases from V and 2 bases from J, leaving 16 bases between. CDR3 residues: CASSTLHSTPYEQYF. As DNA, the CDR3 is TGTGCCAGCAGTACCTTACACAGTACCCCCTACGAGCAGTACTTC.

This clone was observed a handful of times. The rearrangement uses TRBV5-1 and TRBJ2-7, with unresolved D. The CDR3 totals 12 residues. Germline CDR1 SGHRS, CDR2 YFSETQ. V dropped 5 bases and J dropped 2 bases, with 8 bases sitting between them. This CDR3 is CASSLDTYEQYF. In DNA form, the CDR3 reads TGCGCCAGCAGTCTTGACACCTACGAGCAGTACTTC.

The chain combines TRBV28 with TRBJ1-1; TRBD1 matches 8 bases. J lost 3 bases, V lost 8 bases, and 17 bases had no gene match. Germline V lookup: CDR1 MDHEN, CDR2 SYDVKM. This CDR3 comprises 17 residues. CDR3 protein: CASLARRQWTGHTEAFF. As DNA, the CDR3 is TGTGCCAGCCTCGCGAGAAGACAATGGACAGGGCACACTGAAGCTTTCTTT.

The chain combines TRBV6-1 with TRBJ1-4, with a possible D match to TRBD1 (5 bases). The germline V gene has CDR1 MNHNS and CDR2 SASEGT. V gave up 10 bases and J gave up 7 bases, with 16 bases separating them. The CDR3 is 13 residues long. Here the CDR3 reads CATPGDSGEKLFF. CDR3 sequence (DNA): TGTGCCACCCCGGGGGATTCGGGTGAAAAACTGTTTTTT.

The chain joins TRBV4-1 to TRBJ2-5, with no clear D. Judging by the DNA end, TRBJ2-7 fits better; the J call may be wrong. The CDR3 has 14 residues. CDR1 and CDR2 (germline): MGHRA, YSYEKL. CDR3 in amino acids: CASSQATRSYEQYF. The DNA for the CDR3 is TGCGCCAGCAGCCAAGCTACCCGCTCCTACGAGCAGTACTTC.

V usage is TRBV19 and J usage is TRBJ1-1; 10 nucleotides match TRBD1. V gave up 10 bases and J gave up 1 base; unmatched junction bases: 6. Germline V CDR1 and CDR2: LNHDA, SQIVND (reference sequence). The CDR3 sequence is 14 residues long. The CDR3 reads CAKVRDRGNTEAFF. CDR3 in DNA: TGTGCCAAAGTCCGGGACAGGGGGAACACTGAAGCTTTCTTT.

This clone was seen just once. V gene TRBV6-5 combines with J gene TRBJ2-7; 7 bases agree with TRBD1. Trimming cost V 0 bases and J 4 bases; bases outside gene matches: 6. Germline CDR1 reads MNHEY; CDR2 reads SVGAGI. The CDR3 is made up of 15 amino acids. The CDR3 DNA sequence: TGTGCCAGCAGTTACTCCAGGGGGAGAGTGTACGAGCAGTACTTC. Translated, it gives CASSYSRGRVYEQYF.

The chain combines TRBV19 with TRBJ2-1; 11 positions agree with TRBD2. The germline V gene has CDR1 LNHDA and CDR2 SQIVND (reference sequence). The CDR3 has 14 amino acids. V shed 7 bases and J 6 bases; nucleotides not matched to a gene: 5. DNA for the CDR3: TGTGCCAGTACCCTAGCGGGAGGTCTCAATGAGCAGTTCTTC. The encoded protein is CASTLAGGLNEQFF.